Below are 7 T cell receptor beta chains sequenced from a single sample in a study of blood T cell repertoires in COVID-19. This table comes from immunoSEQ multiplex PCR, and its TCRdb copy is limited to in-frame clones, with some not included. The sample has roughly 150,000 clones, over 80% seen once. Input material: peripheral blood. All receptors come from a man between 65 and 80 years old who had recovered from COVID-19.

CDR3 nucleotides: TGTGCCAGCAGCGCCTCGACAGGCTACGAGCAGTACTTC. Protein product: CASSASTGYEQYF. The rearrangement links TRBV9 to TRBJ2-7; perhaps TRBD1 as D (6 bases). This CDR3 spans 13 amino acids. Germline loops: CDR1 SGDLS, CDR2 YYNGEE. Trimming removed 3 bases from V and 3 bases from J, with 10 bases in between.

V and J are TRBV7-2 and TRBJ2-5; TRBD1 might be the D (6 bases). The ends were cut back, 5 bases at V and 5 bases at J, with 15 bases in the middle. This CDR3 is built from 14 residues. Germline assignment: CDR1 SGHTA and CDR2 FQGNSA. The CDR3 DNA reads TGTGCCAGCAGCCAGGGGCAGGGTTGGGAGACCCAGTACTTC. It is translated as CASSQGQGWETQYF.

The chain joins TRBV2 to TRBJ2-1; maybe TRBD1 (6 bases). The V gene's germline CDR1 is SNHLY and CDR2 FYNNEI. Between the trimmed V and J ends, which lost 2 bases and 7 bases, there was a span of 18 bases. The CDR3 is made up of 16 amino acids. The CDR3, as DNA: TGTGCCAGCAGTGAACTGCAGGGGCCGGGCGGAAATGAGCAGTTCTTC. Its translation is CASSELQGPGGNEQFF.

This chain joins TRBV12-3 or TRBV12-4 and TRBJ2-5; D not certain. V lost 6 bases and J lost 2, with 10 bases in between. The CDR3 contains 13 residues. The CDR3 spells CASSLRQQETQYF. The CDR3 DNA is TGTGCCAGCAGCCTCAGGCAGCAAGAGACCCAGTACTTC.

This clone has just a few counts. V usage is TRBV9 and J usage is TRBJ2-1; 9 bases match TRBD2. CDR1 and CDR2 (germline): SGDLS, YYNGEE. The CDR3 runs 15 residues. With V trimmed by 0 bases and J by 5 bases, 3 bases remained unmatched. CDR3 residues: CASSVVASGDNEQFF. CDR3 sequence (DNA): TGTGCCAGCAGCGTAGTGGCTAGCGGGGACAATGAGCAGTTCTTC.

The CDR3 is CASSPGQFNQPQHF. The CDR3 bases are TGTGCCAGCAGCCCGGGACAGTTCAATCAGCCCCAGCATTTT. The gene calls are TRBV7-2 and TRBJ1-5; 7 bases fit TRBD1. The CDR3 spans 14 residues. J lost 3 bases, V lost 5 bases, and 4 bases had no gene match. In germline, CDR1 is SGHTA, CDR2 FQGNSA. The complete variable domain, with remaining parts taken from reference TRBV7-2 and TRBJ1-5, reads GAGVSQSPSNKVTEKGKDVELRCDPISGHTALYWYRQSLGQGLEFLIYFQGNSAPDKSGLPSDRFSAERTGGSVSTLTIQRTQQEDSAVYLCASSPGQFNQPQHFGDGTRLSIL.

In its sample, this clone was seen a few times. V and J are TRBV5-7 and TRBJ1-1; D might be TRBD1 (6 bases). TRBV5-7 is labeled an ORF, and its function is uncertain. Trimming took 3 bases from V and 5 from J, leaving 8 bases between them. The CDR3 runs 12 residues. CDR3 sequence reads: CASSYRGTEAFF. For the CDR3, the DNA is TGTGCCAGCAGCTATAGGGGGACTGAAGCTTTCTTT.